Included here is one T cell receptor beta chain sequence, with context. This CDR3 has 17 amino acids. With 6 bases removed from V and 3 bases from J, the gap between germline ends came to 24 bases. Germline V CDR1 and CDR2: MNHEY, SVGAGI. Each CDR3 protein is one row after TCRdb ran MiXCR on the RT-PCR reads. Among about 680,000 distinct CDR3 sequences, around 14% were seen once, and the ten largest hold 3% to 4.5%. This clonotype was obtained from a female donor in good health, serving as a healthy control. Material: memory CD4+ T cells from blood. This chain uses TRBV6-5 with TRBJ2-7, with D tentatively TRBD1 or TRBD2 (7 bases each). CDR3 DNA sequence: TGTGCCAGCAGCGCCGCAGGGGGAGGGACTCACCTCTACGAGCAGTACTTC. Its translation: CASSAAGGGTHLYEQYF.